Listed here are 2 T cell receptor beta chains from one sample, sequenced in a study of OX40 agonist ivuxolimab in advanced cancers. TCRdb keeps only in-frame clones here, not all; method: immunoSEQ multiplex PCR. The sample carries fewer than 70,000 clones, 75% to 95% recorded once. The starting material was CD4+ or CD8+ T cells sorted from blood, obtained in a trial of the OX40 agonist ivuxolimab. These receptors were taken from an adult with an advanced solid tumor such as melanoma, head and neck, liver or kidney cancer.

The chain employs TRBV5-1 and TRBJ2-1; D not resolved. V gave up 2 bases and J gave up 4 bases, with 1 base separating them. The CDR3 runs to 11 residues. Germline V gene sequence: CDR1 SGHRS, CDR2 YFSETQ. The CDR3 loop reads CASSFYNEQFF. The CDR3 nucleotides are TGCGCCAGCAGCTTTTACAATGAGCAGTTCTTC.

This clone occurred once. J is TRBJ2-2 and V is TRBV7-3, with TRBD1 as a possible D gene (6 bases). The length of the CDR3 is 16 residues. V lost 2 bases and J lost 3, with 13 bases in between. Germline lookup yields CDR1 SGHTA and CDR2 FQGTGA. CDR3 sequence reads: CASSLVGHRHTGELFF. CDR3 sequence (DNA): TGTGCCAGCAGCTTAGTGGGACACCGGCACACCGGGGAGCTGTTTTTT.